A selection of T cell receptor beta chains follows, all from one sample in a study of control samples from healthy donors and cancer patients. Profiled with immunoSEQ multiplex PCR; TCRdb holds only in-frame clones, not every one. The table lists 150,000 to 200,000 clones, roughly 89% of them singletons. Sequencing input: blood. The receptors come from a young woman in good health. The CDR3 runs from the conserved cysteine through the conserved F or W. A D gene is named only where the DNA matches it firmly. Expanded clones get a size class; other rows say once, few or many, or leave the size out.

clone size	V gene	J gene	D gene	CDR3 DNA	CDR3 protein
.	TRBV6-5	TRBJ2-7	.	TGTGCCAGCAGTCCCCGGGGCCCTTACGAGCAGTACTTC	CASSPRGPYEQYF
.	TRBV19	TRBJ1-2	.	TGTGCCAGTAGTATGCCGGGACGGAGGGAGGCTTATGGCTACACCTTC	CASSMPGRREAYGYTF
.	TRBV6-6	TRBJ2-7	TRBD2	TGTGCCAGCAGTAATGGACTAGCGGGAGGTTACGAGCAGTACTTC	CASSNGLAGGYEQYF
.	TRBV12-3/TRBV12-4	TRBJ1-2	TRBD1	TGTGCCAGCAGACAGGGGCCTGGCTATGGCTACACCTTC	CASRQGPGYGYTF
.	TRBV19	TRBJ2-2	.	TGTGCCAGTAAAGGGACCCAGGGCACCGGGGAGCTGTTTTTT	CASKGTQGTGELFF
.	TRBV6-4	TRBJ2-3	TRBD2	TGTGCCAGCAGTGACTCGACCGGGGGGGCAGATACGCAGTATTTT	CASSDSTGGADTQYF
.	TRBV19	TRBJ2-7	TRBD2	TGTGCCAGTAGGGATGGAGCCGGGGGGGCCTACGAGCAGTACTTC	CASRDGAGGAYEQYF
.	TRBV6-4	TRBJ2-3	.	TGTGCCAGCAGTGACTCCACAGATACGCAGTATTTT	CASSDSTDTQYF
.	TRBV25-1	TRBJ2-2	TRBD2	TGTGCCAGCAGTGAATTGGGGGGGGTGGCGAACACCGGGGAGCTGTTTTTT	CASSELGGVANTGELFF
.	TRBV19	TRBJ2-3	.	TGTGCCAGTAGTTCCCAGTCGGATACGCAGTATTTT	CASSSQSDTQYF
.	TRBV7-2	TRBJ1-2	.	TGTGCCAGCAGCCCCGGACTCAACGTCTATGGCTACACCTTC	CASSPGLNVYGYTF
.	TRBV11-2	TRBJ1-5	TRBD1	TGTGCCAGCAGCTTAGGGGACAGGGCGGGTCAGCCCCAGCATTTT	CASSLGDRAGQPQHF
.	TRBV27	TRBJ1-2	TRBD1	TGTGCCAGCAGTTCCCCCTCCCGGGACAGGGCAGGGGGCTACACCTTC	CASSSPSRDRAGGYTF
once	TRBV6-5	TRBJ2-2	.	TGTGCCAGCAGAGCCCAGGGAATCGGGGAGCTGTTTTTT	CASRAQGIGELFF
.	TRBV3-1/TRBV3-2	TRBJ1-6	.	TGTGCCAGCAGCCGGGGGGCCTATAATTCACCCCTCCACTTT	CASSRGAYNSPLHF
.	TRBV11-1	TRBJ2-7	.	TGTGCCAGCAGCTTATCAGGGATCTACGAGCAGTACTTC	CASSLSGIYEQYF
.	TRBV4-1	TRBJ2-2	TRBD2	TGCGCCAGCAGCCAAGCGGGACTAGCGGGAATCGGCACCGGGGAGCTGTTTTTT	CASSQAGLAGIGTGELFF
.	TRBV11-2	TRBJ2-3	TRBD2	TGTGCCAGCAGCTCGGGGGGGCGCACAGATACGCAGTATTTT	CASSSGGRTDTQYF
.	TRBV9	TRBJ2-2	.	TGTGCCAGCAGCGTAGCTAATGGTGGCGGGGAGCTGTTTTTT	CASSVANGGGELFF
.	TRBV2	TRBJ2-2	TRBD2	TGTGCCAGCAGCTGGACTAGCGGGGCGAACACCGGGGAGCTGTTTTTT	CASSWTSGANTGELFF
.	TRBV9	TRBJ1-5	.	TGTGCCAGCAGCGTAGACGGCAGGGGCAATCAGCCCCAGCATTTT	CASSVDGRGNQPQHF
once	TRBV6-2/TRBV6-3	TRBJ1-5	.	TGTGCCAGCAGTCCCAGGAGGGCAGGTCAGCCCCAGCATTTT	CASSPRRAGQPQHF
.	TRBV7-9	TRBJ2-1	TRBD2	TGTGCCAGCAGCTTAGCCGGGGGGGCTCACAATGAGCAGTTCTTC	CASSLAGGAHNEQFF
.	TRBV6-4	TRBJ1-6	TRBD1	TGTGCCAGCAGTGACTCGCAGGGGGGTTCACCCCTCCACTTT	CASSDSQGGSPLHF
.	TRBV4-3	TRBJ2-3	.	TGCGCCAGCAGCCAAGAGCAGTCCAGTACGCAGTATTTT	CASSQEQSSTQYF
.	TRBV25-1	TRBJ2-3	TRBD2	TGTGCCAGCAGTGAGAGCGGGAGGTCCACAGATACGCAGTATTTT	CASSESGRSTDTQYF
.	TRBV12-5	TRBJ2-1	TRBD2	TGTGCTAGTGGTTTGGTAACAGTAGCGGGAGGTCTCTACAATGAGCAGTTCTTC	CASGLVTVAGGLYNEQFF